Sequencing of this T cell receptor beta chain was carried out in a study of blood T cell repertoires in COVID-19. Study background: Acute and convalescent COVID-19 samples came from the United States, Italy and Spain.

Sequenced by immunoSEQ multiplex PCR; TCRdb stores in-frame clones only, minus some. The table includes about 170,000 clones, around 82% detected once. J lost 5 bases, V lost 4 bases, and 12 bases had no gene match. The CDR3 length is 17 residues. CDR1 and CDR2 (germline): SGHRS, YFSETQ. The receptor was isolated from a man between 60 and 70 years old who had recovered from COVID-19. Sequenced material: peripheral blood. The J gene is TRBJ2-5, the V gene TRBV5-1; 12 bases fit TRBD2. CDR3 protein: CASSARASGGAGETQYF. CDR3 bases: TGCGCCAGCAGCGCGAGAGCTAGCGGGGGGGCCGGGGAGACCCAGTACTTC.